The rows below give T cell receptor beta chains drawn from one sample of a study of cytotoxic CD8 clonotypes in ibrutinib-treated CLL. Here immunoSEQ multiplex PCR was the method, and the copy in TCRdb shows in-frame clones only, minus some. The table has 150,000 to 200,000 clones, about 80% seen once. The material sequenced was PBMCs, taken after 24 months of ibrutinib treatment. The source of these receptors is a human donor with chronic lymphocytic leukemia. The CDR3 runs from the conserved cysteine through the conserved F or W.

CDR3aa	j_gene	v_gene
CASSLEGYSNQPQHF	TRBJ1-5	TRBV7-2
CASSIGLGASGNTIYF	TRBJ1-3	TRBV19
CASSLYSGGSYEQYF	TRBJ2-7	TRBV7-8
CASSSTGSSYNEQFF	TRBJ2-1	TRBV5-6
CASRTGTSGGLPTQETQYF	TRBJ2-5	TRBV7-2
CASSYLRQSEAFF	TRBJ1-1	TRBV6-5
CASSRRQGDTGELFF	TRBJ2-2	TRBV18
CASSPRGTHTGELFF	TRBJ2-2	TRBV18
CASSSGQGVETQYF	TRBJ2-5	TRBV7-9
CASSEEMNTEAFF	TRBJ1-1	TRBV2
CASSPRTAGNEQFF	TRBJ2-1	TRBV18
CASSLGAGTYGYTF	TRBJ1-2	TRBV5-1
CASKRGHSNQPQHF	TRBJ1-5	TRBV19
CAITESSGFNTGELFF	TRBJ2-2	TRBV10-3